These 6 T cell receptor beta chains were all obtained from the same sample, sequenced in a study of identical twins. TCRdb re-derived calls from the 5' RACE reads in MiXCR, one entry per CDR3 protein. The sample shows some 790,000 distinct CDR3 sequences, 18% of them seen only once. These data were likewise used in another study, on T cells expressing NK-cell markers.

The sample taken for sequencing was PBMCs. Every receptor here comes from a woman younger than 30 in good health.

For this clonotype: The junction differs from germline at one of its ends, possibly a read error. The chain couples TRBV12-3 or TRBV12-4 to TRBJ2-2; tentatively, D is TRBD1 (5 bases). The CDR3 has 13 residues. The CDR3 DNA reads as TGTACCAGCAGGACAAATGATGGCGGGGAGCTGTTTTTT. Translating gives CTSRTNDGGELFF.

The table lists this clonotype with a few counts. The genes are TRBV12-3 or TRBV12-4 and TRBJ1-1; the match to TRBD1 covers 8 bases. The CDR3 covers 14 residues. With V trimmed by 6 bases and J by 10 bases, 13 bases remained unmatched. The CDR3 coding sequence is TGTGCCAGCAGGCCCAATGGACAGGGCTGGGGAGCTTTCTTT. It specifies CASRPNGQGWGAFF.

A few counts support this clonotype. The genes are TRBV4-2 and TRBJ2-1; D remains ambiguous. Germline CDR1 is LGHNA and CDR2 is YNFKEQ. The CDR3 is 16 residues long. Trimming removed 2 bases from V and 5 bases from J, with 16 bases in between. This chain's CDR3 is CASSQYDSPTHNEQFF. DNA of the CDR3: TGTGCCAGCAGCCAATACGACTCCCCAACTCACAATGAGCAGTTCTTC.

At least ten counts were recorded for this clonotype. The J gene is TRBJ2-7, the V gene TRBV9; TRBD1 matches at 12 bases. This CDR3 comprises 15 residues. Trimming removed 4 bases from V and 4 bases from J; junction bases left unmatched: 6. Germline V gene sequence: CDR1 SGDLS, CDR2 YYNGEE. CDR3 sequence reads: CASSLSGQGAYEQYF. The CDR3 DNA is TGTGCCAGCAGCCTCTCGGGACAGGGGGCTTACGAGCAGTACTTC. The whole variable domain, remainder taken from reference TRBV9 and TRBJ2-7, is DSGVTQTPKHLITATGQRVTLRCSPRSGDLSVYWYQQSLDQGLQFLIQYYNGEERAKGNILERFSAQQFPDLHSELNLSSLELGDSALYFCASSLSGQGAYEQYFGPGTRLTVT.

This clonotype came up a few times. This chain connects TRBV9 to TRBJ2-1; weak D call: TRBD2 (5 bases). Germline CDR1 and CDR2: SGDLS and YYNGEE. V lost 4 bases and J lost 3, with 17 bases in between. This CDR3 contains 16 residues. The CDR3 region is CASSHRSLRVYNEQFF. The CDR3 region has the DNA TGTGCCAGCAGCCACAGATCTTTGCGGGTCTACAATGAGCAGTTCTTC.

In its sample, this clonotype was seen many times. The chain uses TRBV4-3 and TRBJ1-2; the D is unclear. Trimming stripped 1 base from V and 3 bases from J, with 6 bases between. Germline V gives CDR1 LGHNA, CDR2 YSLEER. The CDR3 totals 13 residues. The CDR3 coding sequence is TGCGCCAGCAGCCAAGGCAGTTACTATGGCTACACCTTC. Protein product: CASSQGSYYGYTF.